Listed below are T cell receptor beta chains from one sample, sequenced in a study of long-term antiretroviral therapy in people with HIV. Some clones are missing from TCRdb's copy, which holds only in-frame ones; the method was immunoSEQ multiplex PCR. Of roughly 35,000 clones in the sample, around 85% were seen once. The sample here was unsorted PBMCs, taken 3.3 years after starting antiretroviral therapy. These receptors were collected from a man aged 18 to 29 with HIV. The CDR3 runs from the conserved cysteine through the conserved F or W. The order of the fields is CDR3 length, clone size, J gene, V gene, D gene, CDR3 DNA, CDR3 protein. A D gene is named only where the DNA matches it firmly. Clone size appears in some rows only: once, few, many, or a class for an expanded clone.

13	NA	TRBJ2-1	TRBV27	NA	TGTGCCAGCTCAGAGGGGGGGAGGATTGAGCAGTTCTTC	CASSEGGRIEQFF
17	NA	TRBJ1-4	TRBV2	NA	TGTGCCAGCAGCGACCTCTCGTTTCAGACAACTAATGAAAAACTGTTTTTT	CASSDLSFQTTNEKLFF
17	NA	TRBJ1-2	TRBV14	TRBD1	TGTGCCAGCAGCCAAGATCTGAGGGACAGGGGGACCTATGGCTACACCTTC	CASSQDLRDRGTYGYTF
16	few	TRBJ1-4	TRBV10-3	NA	TGTGCCACCGCCGCGGGGACCCAGGGTCTTAATGAAAAACTGTTTTTT	CATAAGTQGLNEKLFF
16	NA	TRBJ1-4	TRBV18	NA	TGTGCCAGCTCACCACAGTACCCCGAAACTAATGAAAAACTGTTTTTT	CASSPQYPETNEKLFF
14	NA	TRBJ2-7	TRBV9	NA	TGTGCCAGCAGCGTAGACCCAGGAACCTACGAGCAGTACTTC	CASSVDPGTYEQYF
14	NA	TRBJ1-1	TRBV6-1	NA	TGTGCCAGCAGTGAAATATACGGGAACACTGAAGCTTTCTTT	CASSEIYGNTEAFF
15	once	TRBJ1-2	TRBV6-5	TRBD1	TGTGCCAGCAAACCTACAGGGGAGAGAAACTATGGCTACACCTTC	CASKPTGERNYGYTF
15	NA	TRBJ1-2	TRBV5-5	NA	TGTGCCAGCAGCTTGAGGAGGGAAAATAACTATGGCTACACCTTC	CASSLRRENNYGYTF
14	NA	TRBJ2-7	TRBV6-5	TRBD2	TGTGCCAGCAGTCCAAGCGGGAGGTTCTACGAGCAGTACTTC	CASSPSGRFYEQYF
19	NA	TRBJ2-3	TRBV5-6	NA	TGTGCCAGCAGCTTGGAGGGGACCGGCCCCAATTTCGGCACAGATACGCAGTATTTT	CASSLEGTGPNFGTDTQYF
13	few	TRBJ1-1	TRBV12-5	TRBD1	TGTGCTAGTGGTAGACAGGGGGAAACTGAAGCTTTCTTT	CASGRQGETEAFF
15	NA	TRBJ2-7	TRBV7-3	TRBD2	TGTGCCAGCAGCCCGGGAGGGGGTGCCTCCTACGAGCAGTACTTC	CASSPGGGASYEQYF
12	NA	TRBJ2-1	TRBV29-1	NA	TGCAGCGTTGGGTCGGTCCACAATGAGCAGTTCTTC	CSVGSVHNEQFF
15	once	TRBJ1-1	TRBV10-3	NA	TGTGCCATCAGTGATGAGGCGGAATGGAGCACTGAAGCTTTCTTT	CAISDEAEWSTEAFF
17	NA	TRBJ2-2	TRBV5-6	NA	TGTGCCAGCACCTTCAGTTTTCAATGGGGGCTTACCGGGGAGCTGTTTTTT	CASTFSFQWGLTGELFF
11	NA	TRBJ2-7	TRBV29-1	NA	TGCAGCGTAGGGGGGTACTACGAGCAGTACTTC	CSVGGYYEQYF
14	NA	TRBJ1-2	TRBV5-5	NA	TGTGCCAGCACCGTAATGCGGGAGATCGATGGCTACACCTTC	CASTVMREIDGYTF
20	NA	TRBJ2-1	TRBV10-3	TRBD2	TGTGCCATCAGTGATACCGGACTAGCGGGAGGGCGAGGCTCCTACAATGAGCAGTTCTTC	CAISDTGLAGGRGSYNEQFF
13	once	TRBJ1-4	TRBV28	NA	TGTGCCAGCAGTTTCGCGGGGAATGAAAAACTGTTTTTT	CASSFAGNEKLFF
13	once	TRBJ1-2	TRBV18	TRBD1	TGTGCCAGCTCTCCGGGACAGGGCTATGGCTACACCTTC	CASSPGQGYGYTF
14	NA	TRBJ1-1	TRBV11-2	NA	TGTGCCAGCAGCTTAGGAGGGGGTACTAATCAAGCTTTCTTT	CASSLGGGTNQAFF
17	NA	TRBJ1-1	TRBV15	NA	TGTGCCACCAGCAGCCGAACCCGGGGGCCGGTAGGCACTGAAGCTTTCTTT	CATSSRTRGPVGTEAFF
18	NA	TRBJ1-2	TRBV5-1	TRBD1	TGCGCCAGCAGCCCTCAGGGGGCCCCTCTATCCCCAAACTATGGCTACACCTTC	CASSPQGAPLSPNYGYTF
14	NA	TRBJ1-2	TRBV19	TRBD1	TGTGCCAGTAGTATAGCCCAGGGGGTCAATGGCTACACCTTC	CASSIAQGVNGYTF
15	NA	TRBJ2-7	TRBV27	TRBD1	TGTGCCAGCAGTCTAGTGGGACAGGGGGCGAAAGAGCAGTACTTC	CASSLVGQGAKEQYF
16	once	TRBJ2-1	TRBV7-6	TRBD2	TGTGCCAGCAGCTTAGTGTCGGGACGGGGGGACAATGAGCAGTTCTTC	CASSLVSGRGDNEQFF
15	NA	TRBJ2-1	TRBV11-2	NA	TGTGCCAGCAGCTTAGACAGGGGAGGAATGAATGAGCAGTTCTTC	CASSLDRGGMNEQFF
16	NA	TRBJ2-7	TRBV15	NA	TGTGCCACCAGCAGAGATTTCTCCGGGACAATACACGAGCAGTACTTC	CATSRDFSGTIHEQYF
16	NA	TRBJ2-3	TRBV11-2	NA	TGTGCCAGCAGCCCGGGACCCTATACTAGCACAGATACGCAGTATTTT	CASSPGPYTSTDTQYF
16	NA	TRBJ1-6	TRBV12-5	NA	TGTGCTAGTGGCCCGGACAGCACCGGTCCTAATTCACCCCTCCACTTT	CASGPDSTGPNSPLHF
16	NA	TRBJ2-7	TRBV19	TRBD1	TGTGCCAGTAGGTCCGAAGGGGCAGGGGGCTTCTACGAGCAGTACTTC	CASRSEGAGGFYEQYF
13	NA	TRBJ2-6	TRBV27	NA	TGTGCCAGTTGGAGTCCTGGGGCCAACGTCCTGACTTTC	CASWSPGANVLTF
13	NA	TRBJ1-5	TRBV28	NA	TGTGCCAGCAGTTTTGGGGGGCATCAGCCCCAGCATTTT	CASSFGGHQPQHF
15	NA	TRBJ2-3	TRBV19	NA	TGTGCCAGTAGCCCGGGATTGTCAGGCACAGATACGCAGTATTTT	CASSPGLSGTDTQYF
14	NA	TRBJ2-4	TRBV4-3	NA	TGCGCCAGCAGCCAAGATCAGGGAAGGGCCATTCAGTACTTC	CASSQDQGRAIQYF
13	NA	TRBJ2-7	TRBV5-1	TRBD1	TGCGCCAGCAGCTTGGATACAGGGGTCGAGCAGTACTTC	CASSLDTGVEQYF
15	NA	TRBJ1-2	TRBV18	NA	TGTGCCAGCTCACCCGTCTCGGGGGAGTGGGATGGCTACACCTTC	CASSPVSGEWDGYTF
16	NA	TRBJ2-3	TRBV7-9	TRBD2	TGTGCCAGCAGCTCGCTGACTAGCGGGAGCCCAGATACGCAGTATTTT	CASSSLTSGSPDTQYF
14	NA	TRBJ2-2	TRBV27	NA	TGTGCCAGCAGTTACGAGACGAACACCGGGGAGCTGTTTTTT	CASSYETNTGELFF
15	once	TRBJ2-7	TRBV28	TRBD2	TGTGCCAGCAGTCCCCTAGAAGCGGGAGGGTACGAGCAGTACTTC	CASSPLEAGGYEQYF
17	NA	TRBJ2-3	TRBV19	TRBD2	TGTGCCAGTAGTATCCCCGGGACTAGCGGGAGAACAGATACGCAGTATTTT	CASSIPGTSGRTDTQYF
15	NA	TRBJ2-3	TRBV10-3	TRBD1	TGTGCCATCAGTGAGAACGCAGGGGGTGGAGATACGCAGTATTTT	CAISENAGGGDTQYF
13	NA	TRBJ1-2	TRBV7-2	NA	TGTGCCAGCAGCTTACCGACAGGAATGAGCTACACCTTC	CASSLPTGMSYTF
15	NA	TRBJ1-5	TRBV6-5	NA	TGTGCCAGCAGTTCCAACGGATATAGCAATCAGCCCCAGCATTTT	CASSSNGYSNQPQHF
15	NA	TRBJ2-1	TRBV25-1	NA	TGTGCCAGCAGTGAACGGGTCGGAGATCTCAATGAGCAGTTCTTC	CASSERVGDLNEQFF
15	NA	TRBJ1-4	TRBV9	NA	TGTGCCAGCAGCCTTTGGAGCGGGACTAATGAAAAACTGTTTTTT	CASSLWSGTNEKLFF
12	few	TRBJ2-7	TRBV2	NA	TGTGCCAGCAGTCGCCCACCGTGGGAGCAGTACTTC	CASSRPPWEQYF
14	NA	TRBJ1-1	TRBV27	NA	TGTGCCAGCAGTTCCATCGGGTGGAACACTGAAGCTTTCTTT	CASSSIGWNTEAFF
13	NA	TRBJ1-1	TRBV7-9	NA	TGTGCCAGCAGCTTAGTAGGTAACACTGAAGCTTTCTTT	CASSLVGNTEAFF
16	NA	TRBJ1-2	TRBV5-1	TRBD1	TGCGCCAGCAGCTTGGCTCGTCAGGGGGCGTCCTATGGCTACACCTTC	CASSLARQGASYGYTF
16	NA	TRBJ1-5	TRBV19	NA	TGTGCCAGTAGTATAGTTCACCTAGAGGGTTATCAGCCCCAGCATTTT	CASSIVHLEGYQPQHF
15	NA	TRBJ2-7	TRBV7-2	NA	TGTGCCAGCTCCCTACTGTCAATCCGGGACTACGAGCAGTACTTC	CASSLLSIRDYEQYF
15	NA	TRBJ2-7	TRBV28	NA	TGTGCCAGCAGTTTAGAAGCGGAGGGCTCCTACGAGCAGTACTTC	CASSLEAEGSYEQYF
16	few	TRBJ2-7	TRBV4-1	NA	TGCGCCAGCAGCCAAGATCTGGCAGGGCTGTCCTACGAGCAGTACTTC	CASSQDLAGLSYEQYF
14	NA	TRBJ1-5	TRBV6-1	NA	TGTGCCAGCAAAAGGAGTCAAAGCAATCAGCCCCAGCATTTT	CASKRSQSNQPQHF
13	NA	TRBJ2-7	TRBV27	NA	TGTGCCAGCAGTTCTGGGGCACCGTACGAGCAGTACTTC	CASSSGAPYEQYF
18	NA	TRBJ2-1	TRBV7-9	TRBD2	TGTGCCAGCAACCCGAGCCCCGTGGAGCGGGAGGACAACAATGAGCAGTTCTTC	CASNPSPVEREDNNEQFF
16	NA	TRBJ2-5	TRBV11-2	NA	TGTGCCAGCAGCTCCGCGAGGGGACCTCCAAGAGAGACCCAGTACTTC	CASSSARGPPRETQYF
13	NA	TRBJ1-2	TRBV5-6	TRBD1	TGTGCCAGCAGCGTGGGGACAGACTATGGCTACACCTTC	CASSVGTDYGYTF